The present TCR beta chain was sequenced within a study of blood T cell repertoires in COVID-19 (TCRdb year 2020). Some background on the complete study: Samples covering the acute and convalescent phases of COVID-19 were provided by collaborators in the United States, Italy and Spain. The repertoires were made available in a free public database intended to serve as a resource for research on the immune response to SARS-CoV-2. Nearly every sample came with metadata listing a de-identified subject ID, COVID-19 status, age in years and sex. HLA class I and class II types, where available, came from metadata supplied by the sample provider rather than from assay-based typing. Subjects who had been exposed to COVID-19, were actively infected with it, or had recovered from it provided the deeply sampled blood TCRbeta repertoires that made up the dataset. The material from the prospective study consisted of cDNA or gDNA derived from T cells, B-cell-depleted T cells, or PBMCs. The samples were drawn from the first 160 participants of the ongoing ImmuneRACE study and from 950 to 1,500 subjects provided by 6 global collaborators. What the work shows at the level of the full study, not this receptor alone: Clinical and demographic metadata were provided uncurated, with the amount varying by source and participant.

The immunoSEQ Assay, a bias-controlled multiplex PCR, was used to amplify TCRbeta CDR3 regions from genomic DNA. In the original analysis: The number of nucleated cells in each sample was estimated from the amplification of reference gene primers within the assay. To quantify the absolute abundance of each unique TCRbeta CDR3 rearrangement, sequence reads were collapsed and filtered. For each sample, productive Simpson clonality was calculated as the square root of Simpson's diversity index over productive rearrangements. The source is immuneACCESS, and TCRdb retained only in-frame sequences with V and J called. Part of the clones is not carried over; for the studies checked, unresolved V genes explain less than half of this, and the remainder is unexplained. That table gives V, J and clone size, and the DNA gave D and trimming. The sample table lists about 240,000 clones, around 88% of them with a count of one. The ten largest clones capture under 10% of the sample.

With respect to this clone: What antigen it recognizes has not been identified. Per-nucleotide qualities are absent, and no much larger clonotype sits a single base away.

Participants in the prospective study were enrolled through a virtual design, were aged roughly 18 to 100 years, and lived in approximately 24 United States geographic areas. In the prospective study, cohorts were assigned on the basis of participant-reported clinical history obtained from a screening survey and a study questionnaire. ImmuneRACE Cohort 3 recovered participants were defined by two consecutive negative NP/OP PCR tests, healthcare professional clearance, or symptom resolution. Mobile phlebotomists in the prospective study collected whole blood, serum and a nasopharyngeal or oropharyngeal swab from every participant. Participants in the prospective study had the option to provide additional blood draws and questionnaires over a 2-month period. Before DNA extraction, blood samples from the prospective study were shipped at room temperature or frozen. Clipping removes 2 bases from V and 6 bases from J, with 13 as the unmatched junction base count. According to the germline V gene, CDR1 reads LGHNT and CDR2 reads FRNRAP. The CDR3 sequence holds 17 residues, the cysteine and phenylalanine included. The CDR3 DNA has 51 bases and is translated from base 1.

The sequence derives from a man in his forties who had recovered from COVID-19. Sample: PBMCs or T cells enriched from blood (not recorded which). The V and J genes are TRBV12-5 and TRBJ2-7; the central 10 bases match TRBD2. The sequenced DNA: TGTGCTAGTGGTTTGCCCCAAGCGGGAGGGAATTTCGCCGAGCAGTACTTC. It is translated as CASGLPQAGGNFAEQYF.